These T cell receptor beta chains were read from a single sample in a study of T-cell reconstitution after alpha-beta-depleted transplantation in children. TCRdb independently ran MiXCR on the PCR reads; one entry per CDR3 protein. The repertoire has approximately 130,000 distinct CDR3 sequences, about a tenth of them found once; the top ten carry under 30%. Sequenced material: PBMCs, mostly from graft donor cells, taken 180 days after TCRalphabeta/CD19-depleted stem cell transplant. These receptors came from a girl under three years old who had a stem cell transplant for combined immunodeficiency, so the T cells may come from the graft donor. The CDR3 runs from the conserved cysteine through the conserved F or W. D genes are given only for firm matches. Clone size is given for some rows only: seen once, a few or many times, or a class if the clone is expanded.

d_gene,v_gene,abundance,len,j_gene,CDR3nt,CDR3aa
-,TRBV10-3,many,15,TRBJ2-1,TGTGCCATCGCCAGGGGACTACACCAACAAAATGAGCAGTTCTTC,CAIARGLHQQNEQFF
-,TRBV12-3/TRBV12-4,-,11,TRBJ2-7,TGTGCCAGCAGTAACTCAGACGAGCAGTACTTC,CASSNSDEQYF
-,TRBV5-1,-,14,TRBJ2-1,TGCGCCAGCAGTGCTCGGAGAGGGCGGAATGAGCAGTTCTTC,CASSARRGRNEQFF
TRBD2,TRBV20-1,-,16,TRBJ2-1,TGCAGTGCTAGAGATCCTATGCGGGAGGGTTGGAATGAGCAGTTCTTC,CSARDPMREGWNEQFF
-,TRBV12-3/TRBV12-4,few,13,TRBJ1-2,TGTGCCAGCAGTTTTAGAGGGAACTATGGCTACACCTTC,CASSFRGNYGYTF
-,TRBV2,few,14,TRBJ2-5,TGTGCCAGCAGCAAGGGCAGGGCCGGGGAGACCCAGTACTTC,CASSKGRAGETQYF
-,TRBV9,-,12,TRBJ2-7,TGTGCCAGCATGGGGGTCGCGGGCGAGCAGTACTTC,CASMGVAGEQYF
-,TRBV7-2,many,11,TRBJ2-7,TGTGCCAGCAGCTCGGTCTTTGAGCAGTACTTC,CASSSVFEQYF
TRBD1,TRBV9,-,15,TRBJ1-1,TGTGCCAGCAGCGTAGGAGCAGGGGGGGACACTGAAGCTTTCTTT,CASSVGAGGDTEAFF
TRBD2,TRBV18,-,17,TRBJ2-5,TGTGCCAGCTCACCAGAAGGCAGCGGGAGGACGGAAGAGACCCAGTACTTC,CASSPEGSGRTEETQYF
-,TRBV5-1,few,13,TRBJ1-1,TGCGCCAGCAGCTGGGAGACAGTTACTGAAGCTTTCTTT,CASSWETVTEAFF
-,TRBV11-1,few,14,TRBJ2-3,TGTGCCAGCAGCTTAGGGCAGGAGGGAGATACGCAGTATTTT,CASSLGQEGDTQYF
-,TRBV20-1,few,12,TRBJ1-2,TGCAGTGCTGATCCGGACCCCTATGGCTACACCTTC,CSADPDPYGYTF
TRBD2,TRBV10-3,-,13,TRBJ2-7,TGTGCCATCAGAGCCGGGACTAGGGACGAGCAGTACTTC,CAIRAGTRDEQYF
TRBD2,TRBV12-3/TRBV12-4,few,16,TRBJ2-1,TGTGCCAGCAGCCTGACTAGCCCCCTAAACTACAATGAGCAGTTCTTC,CASSLTSPLNYNEQFF
-,TRBV7-2,-,14,TRBJ2-1,TGTGCCAGCAGCTTAGGGGTGGGGGGAAATGAGCAGTTCTTC,CASSLGVGGNEQFF
-,TRBV20-1,many,15,TRBJ2-7,TGCAGTGCTAGAGATAAAGGGGGGCCGTCCTACGAGCAGTACTTC,CSARDKGGPSYEQYF
-,TRBV12-3/TRBV12-4,many,11,TRBJ2-5,TGTGCCAGCAGTTTCCGAGAGACCCAGTACTTC,CASSFRETQYF
-,TRBV20-1,many,11,TRBJ2-7,TGCAGTGCGTCTAGATCGTACGAGCAGTACTTC,CSASRSYEQYF
TRBD1,TRBV12-3/TRBV12-4,few,13,TRBJ2-7,TGTGCCAGCGGACAGGGGGCGCGGGTCGGGCAGTACTTC,CASGQGARVGQYF
-,TRBV12-3/TRBV12-4,-,13,TRBJ2-3,TGTGCCAGCAGTTGGGCAGGCCCAGATACGCAGTATTTT,CASSWAGPDTQYF
-,TRBV19,-,16,TRBJ2-7,TGTGCCAGTAGCCACGACCGGCAGGGACATAGCTACGAGCAGTACTTC,CASSHDRQGHSYEQYF
TRBD2,TRBV20-1,few,13,TRBJ2-5,TGCAGTGTTCCGGGACTAGTAGTCGAGACCCAGTACTTC,CSVPGLVVETQYF
-,TRBV4-1,-,14,TRBJ2-1,TGCGCCAGCAGCTCCCGGACAGGGAGGGGTGAGCAGTTCTTC,CASSSRTGRGEQFF
-,TRBV20-1,many,12,TRBJ2-3,TGCAGTGCTATTCTAGAGGCAGATACGCAGTATTTT,CSAILEADTQYF
TRBD1,TRBV15,few,14,TRBJ2-5,TGTGCCACCACCTCGGACAGGTCTAAAGAGACCCAGTACTTC,CATTSDRSKETQYF
-,TRBV10-2,few,14,TRBJ2-7,TGCGCCAGCAGTGAGTCGAGACCGCCCTACGAGCAGTACTTC,CASSESRPPYEQYF
-,TRBV3-1,few,14,TRBJ2-1,TGTGCCAGCAGCCAAGATCCGGTTCAGGTTGAGCAGTTCTTC,CASSQDPVQVEQFF
-,TRBV30,few,13,TRBJ1-6,TGTGCCTGGAGTCAGGCCGACCATTCACCCCTCCACTTT,CAWSQADHSPLHF
-,TRBV6-2/TRBV6-3,-,11,TRBJ2-2,TGTGCCAGCAGTTATGGCCGGGAGCTGTTTTTT,CASSYGRELFF
TRBD2,TRBV12-3/TRBV12-4,few,18,TRBJ2-1,TGTGCCAGCAGTTTCCCCGGGACTAGCTACAAAGCCTACAATGAGCAGTTCTTC,CASSFPGTSYKAYNEQFF
-,TRBV7-3,-,15,TRBJ2-1,TGTGCCAGCAGCCTACACCTCAGCCCCTACAATGAGCAGTTCTTC,CASSLHLSPYNEQFF
-,TRBV5-6,-,14,TRBJ2-5,TGTGCCAGCAGCCTAGGACGGATTCAAGAGACCCAGTACTTC,CASSLGRIQETQYF
-,TRBV7-2,many,14,TRBJ2-5,TGTGCCAGCAGCTTAGCAAGGGGCGAAGAGACCCAGTACTTC,CASSLARGEETQYF
TRBD2,TRBV3-1,few,16,TRBJ2-1,TGTGCCAGCAGCCAAGAAGGACTAGCGGCCGACAATGAGCAGTTCTTC,CASSQEGLAADNEQFF
-,TRBV12-5,few,14,TRBJ2-1,TGTGTTAGTGGTCCCCTCGGCTCCTACAATGAGCAGTTCTTC,CVSGPLGSYNEQFF
-,TRBV6-2/TRBV6-3,-,15,TRBJ2-7,TGTGCCAGCAGTCCGAGGACTAACAATCCCTACGAGCAGTACTTC,CASSPRTNNPYEQYF
-,TRBV11-2,few,14,TRBJ2-1,TGTGCCAGCAGCCCAGTGGTGTACCACAATGAGCAGTTCTTC,CASSPVVYHNEQFF
-,TRBV20-1,many,10,TRBJ2-5,TGCAGTGCCGCCCAAGAGACCCAGTACTTC,CSAAQETQYF
TRBD2,TRBV7-2,few,16,TRBJ2-5,TGTGCCAGCAGAGGTAGCGGGAGGCTACACCAAGAGACCCAGTACTTC,CASRGSGRLHQETQYF
-,TRBV7-2,many,14,TRBJ2-5,TGTGCCAGCAGTCAACAGGTTAGGTCGGAGACCCAGTACTTC,CASSQQVRSETQYF
TRBD1,TRBV10-3,-,15,TRBJ2-7,TGTGCCATCAGACCCAGACAGGGGGCTCCCTACGAGCAGTACTTC,CAIRPRQGAPYEQYF
-,TRBV29-1,many,13,TRBJ2-5,TGCAGCGTTTGGGGGAGGTACCAAGAGACCCAGTACTTC,CSVWGRYQETQYF